This entry describes one T cell receptor (beta chain). The sample belongs to a study of shared clonotypes between healthy human individuals. The donors were adults (healthy and HIV-negative) with no recent acute infections or vaccinations. Running of the assay took place at deep level. Measured with immunoSEQ multiplex PCR; TCRdb has only the in-frame clones, and not every one. The sample carries 2 million to 2.5 million clones, more than 80% recorded once. The trim removed 6 bases at V and 4 bases at J, leaving 4 bases unmatched. Germline CDR1 and CDR2: ENHRY and SYGVKD. This CDR3 spans 13 amino acids.

The sequenced sample was naive CD4+ T cells from PBMCs. The subset is: CD45RA+ positively selected. The chain couples TRBV10-3 to TRBJ1-1, with 8 bases fitting TRBD1. The origin of this receptor is a man aged 18 to 29 in good health. Some clones in this sample may be carry-over from other donors' samples. The CDR3 bases are TGTGCCATCAGGGGCACAGGGGGCACTGAAGCTTTCTTT. Residues: CAIRGTGGTEAFF.